The TCR beta chain described here comes from a study of cytomegalovirus exposure and HLA in healthy donors. CDR3 size: 14 residues. Germline V CDR1 and CDR2: SGHRS, YFSETQ. The V and J ends lost 2 bases and 1 base respectively, with 6 bases between them. With regard to this clone: What it binds is unknown.

Researchers ran the PCR with 60 Vbeta and 13 Jbeta primers. The data were produced by immunoSEQ multiplex PCR, yet TCRdb's version contains in-frame clones alone and is incomplete. The data show 140,000 to 150,000 clones, about 72% seen once. Overall study results and limits: Altogether, some 170 TCR beta chains were recorded as cytomegalovirus-associated. Previous analysis showed most TCR beta V segments were productive about 90% or about 30% of the time.

Sequencing was done on a sample of PBMCs. The chain has TRBV5-1 and TRBJ2-2; maybe TRBD1 (5 bases). This TCR came from a man between 40 and 49 years old in good health and CMV-seronegative. CDR3 residues: CASSFGQNTGELFF. DNA for the CDR3: TGCGCCAGCAGCTTTGGACAGAACACCGGGGAGCTGTTTTTT.